The entry below gives a single T cell receptor beta chain sequence along with its context. Deletions cut 0 bases from V and 2 bases from J, with 12 bases between. CDR1 SGDLS and CDR2 YYNGEE come from the germline V gene. The CDR3 length is 15 residues. The sample belongs to a study of blood T cell repertoires in COVID-19. Study-level background: Samples representing acute and convalescent COVID-19 were sourced from the United States, Italy and Spain.

Original analysis: Amplification with reference gene primers provided the estimates of nucleated cell counts. Measured with immunoSEQ multiplex PCR; TCRdb has only the in-frame clones, and not every one. Clone size and the V and J calls come from that table; the DNA yielded D and trimming. This table has more than 200,000 clones, 80% to 90% appearing once. This TCR was sampled from a man in his forties or fifties with acute or convalescent COVID-19. What was sequenced was peripheral blood. This chain connects TRBV9 to TRBJ2-7, with D perhaps matching TRBD2 (6 bases). The CDR3 is CASSVAGVPAYEQYF. CDR3 in DNA: TGTGCCAGCAGCGTAGCGGGAGTACCCGCCTACGAGCAGTACTTC.